This entry lists 19 T cell receptor beta chains sequenced from one sample in a study of blood T cell repertoires in COVID-19. Method: immunoSEQ multiplex PCR; TCRdb's copy keeps in-frame clones and lacks some. The data show around 320,000 clones, roughly 85% seen once. The sequencing sample was made of peripheral blood. The source of these receptors is a human donor in a cohort sampled during active COVID-19.

The chain combines TRBV29-1 with TRBJ2-3; 9 bases align to TRBD2. The length of the CDR3 is 11 residues. CDR1 and CDR2 from the germline V gene are SQVTM and ANQGSEA. V was pared by 6 bases and J by 5 bases, with 0 bases of the junction left unmatched. CDR3 in DNA: TGCAGCGTGCGGGGGGGAGATACGCAGTATTTT. Translated, it gives CSVRGGDTQYF.

The rearrangement uses TRBV4-1 and TRBJ1-1; 7 bases are shared with TRBD1. CDR3 length equals 15 residues. V was pared by 1 base and J by 3 bases, with 5 bases of the junction left unmatched. Per the germline V gene, CDR1 is MGHRA and CDR2 is YSYEKL. In DNA, the CDR3 is TGCGCCAGCAGCCAAGTTAGACAGGGCTACACTGAAGCTTTCTTT. As protein: CASSQVRQGYTEAFF.

This chain uses TRBV28 with TRBJ1-4, with 7 bases lining up with TRBD1. V dropped 7 bases and J dropped 8; count of bases not matched to a gene: 10. The CDR3 consists of 14 residues. Germline values: CDR1 MDHEN, CDR2 SYDVKM. The CDR3 nucleotides are TGTGCCAGCATCCACAGGGGCGTCGGGGAAAAACTGTTTTTT. This gives the protein CASIHRGVGEKLFF.

CDR3 bases: TGTGCCATCAGTGACAGCTTGCGGCTCGACAGAAGGTACGAGCAGTACTTC. Translating it yields CAISDSLRLDRRYEQYF. The chain joins TRBV10-3 to TRBJ2-7, with D possibly matching TRBD1 (5 bases). Trimming took 3 bases from V and 4 from J, leaving 22 bases between them. The V gene's germline CDR1 is ENHRY and CDR2 SYGVKD. The CDR3 sequence is 17 residues long.

This chain joins TRBV18 and TRBJ2-3; TRBD2 agrees at 7 bases. With V trimmed by 4 bases and J by 1 base, 5 bases remained unmatched. Germline loops: CDR1 KGHSH, CDR2 LQKENI. This CDR3 is 15 amino acids long. The CDR3 DNA is TGTGCCAGCTCACGGACTAGTTTAGGCACAGATACGCAGTATTTT. Translation gives CASSRTSLGTDTQYF.

The chain couples TRBV18 to TRBJ2-3; 7 nucleotides match TRBD2. This CDR3 spans 15 amino acids. The germline gives CDR1 KGHSH, CDR2 LQKENI. Germline trimming cut 6 bases from V and 2 bases from J; bases unmatched to any gene: 8. CDR3 in DNA: TGTGCCAGCTCTCACGGGACTACCTTCACAGATACGCAGTATTTT. Its translation: CASSHGTTFTDTQYF.

The chain combines TRBV2 with TRBJ1-1; the match to TRBD1 covers 7 bases. Germline values: CDR1 SNHLY, CDR2 FYNNEI. V gave up 2 bases and J gave up 6 bases; unmatched junction bases: 18. The CDR3 runs 18 residues. CDR3 DNA: TGTGCCAGCAGTGAAAGAGGTAGTGAGGGGGCGAGAGGCCCTGAAGCTTTCTTT. Translating it yields CASSERGSEGARGPEAFF.

The chain links TRBV29-1 to TRBJ1-2; possibly TRBD1 for D (5 bases). CDR1 and CDR2 from the germline V gene are SQVTM and ANQGSEA. Trimming took off 2 bases at V and 3 bases at J, with 13 bases between the two ends. The CDR3 length is 14 residues. CDR3 nucleotide sequence: TGCAGCGTTGAACTCGGCAGGGAGGACTATGGCTACACCTTC. Translation: CSVELGREDYGYTF.

The chain is built from TRBV7-5 and TRBJ2-3; the tabulated D call, TRBD1, remains unverified against the DNA. TRBV7-5 is termed a pseudogene. The CDR3 length is 14 residues. CDR3 in amino acids: CVRGLAFPADTQYF. As DNA, the CDR3 is TGTGTCAGAGGCCTCGCTTTCCCCGCAGATACGCAGTATTTT.

The chain joins TRBV18 to TRBJ1-1; 11 nucleotides align to TRBD1. There are 16 residues in the CDR3. In germline, CDR1 is KGHSH, CDR2 LQKENI. The trim removed 6 bases at V and 5 bases at J, leaving 11 bases unmatched. The CDR3 DNA is TGTGCCAGCTCTTTCGGACAGGGGGCTAGTGGGACTGAAGCTTTCTTT. Translation gives CASSFGQGASGTEAFF.

This clone showed up just once. The V and J genes are TRBV29-1 and TRBJ2-2; 7 bases line up with TRBD1. This CDR3 is built from 15 residues. Unmatched junction bases numbered 6, after V lost 3 bases and J lost 2 bases. Germline CDR1 reads SQVTM; CDR2 reads ANQGSEA. The CDR3 nucleotides read TGCAGCGTTGATCCCTGGGACAGTAACACCGGGGAGCTGTTTTTT. Translating it yields CSVDPWDSNTGELFF.

A remark on this clone: The junction departs from germline at one end; a sequencing error may be responsible. This chain joins TRBV6-6 and TRBJ1-2, with D perhaps TRBD1 (6 bases). CDR1 and CDR2 from the germline V gene are MNHNY and SVGAGI (reference sequence). The CDR3 consists of 15 residues. CDR3 in amino acids: CASRYLGAHPYGYTF. Written as DNA, the CDR3 is TGTGCCAGCAGATACTTGGGGGCCCATCCCTATGGCTACACCTTC.

The V gene is TRBV7-9, the J gene TRBJ2-3; 8 nucleotides align to TRBD1. The V segment lost 1 base and the J segment 5 bases; nucleotides outside the gene matches: 5. The CDR3 contains 15 residues. Germline V lookup: CDR1 SEHNR, CDR2 FQNEAQ (reference sequence). The CDR3 spells CASSLVQGAEDTQYF. The DNA for the CDR3 is TGTGCCAGCAGCTTAGTGCAGGGGGCTGAAGATACGCAGTATTTT.

This CDR3 reads CASSIRTGGAYYNEQFF. CDR3 sequence (DNA): TGTGCCAGTAGTATTAGGACAGGGGGCGCGTACTACAATGAGCAGTTCTTC. The V gene is TRBV19, the J gene TRBJ2-1; 11 bases match TRBD1. This CDR3 has 17 amino acids. V was pared by 3 bases and J by 3 bases, with 7 bases of the junction left unmatched. CDR1 and CDR2 (germline): LNHDA, SQIVND (reference sequence).

This chain connects TRBV5-1 to TRBJ1-3; D uncertain. V was trimmed by 3 bases and J by 0 bases, leaving 10 bases between them. This CDR3 is built from 15 residues. Germline values: CDR1 SGHRS, CDR2 YFSETQ. CDR3 DNA sequence: TGCGCCAGCAGCTCAATCGGGTCCTCTGGAAACACCATATATTTT. Translated: CASSSIGSSGNTIYF.

The CDR3 sequence: CASSLPGMNTEAFF. The CDR3 coding sequence is TGTGCCAGCAGCTTGCCCGGTATGAACACTGAAGCTTTCTTT. The rearrangement joins TRBV5-5 to TRBJ1-1; D ambiguous. The CDR3 runs to 14 residues. V dropped 1 base and J dropped 0 bases, with 7 bases sitting between them. Germline V CDR1 and CDR2: SGHKS, YYEKEE (reference sequence).

Concerning this clone itself: The junction shows a germline mismatch at one end, possibly a read error. V and J are TRBV18 and TRBJ2-2; the match to TRBD1 covers 7 bases. The CDR3 sequence is 15 residues long. Germline values: CDR1 KGHSH, CDR2 LQKENI. The CDR3 DNA follows: TGTGCCAGCTCATCACCCGACAGGGTAGCCGGGGAGCTGTTTTTT. Translating it yields CASSSPDRVAGELFF.

The V and J genes are TRBV5-4 and TRBJ2-2; TRBD2 matches at 7 bases. CDR1 and CDR2 (germline): SGHNT, YYREEE (reference sequence). The ends lost 0 bases at V and 4 bases at J; junction bases unmatched: 3. This CDR3 is built from 15 residues. The CDR3 here is CASSLGGLGTGELFF. The CDR3 nucleotides read TGTGCCAGCAGCTTGGGAGGACTAGGCACCGGGGAGCTGTTTTTT.

The chain employs TRBV9 and TRBJ2-3, with 7 bases identical to TRBD2. V lost 0 bases to trimming and J lost 3 bases; unmatched junction nucleotides: 7. This CDR3 region has 16 residues. Per germline, CDR1 SGDLS and CDR2 YYNGEE. CDR3 sequence: CASSVETGEGTDTQYF. The CDR3 DNA sequence: TGTGCCAGCAGCGTAGAGACGGGGGAGGGGACAGATACGCAGTATTTT. Full variable domain (remainder filled in from reference TRBV9 and TRBJ2-3): DSGVTQTPKHLITATGQRVTLRCSPRSGDLSVYWYQQSLDQGLQFLIQYYNGEERAKGNILERFSAQQFPDLHSELNLSSLELGDSALYFCASSVETGEGTDTQYFGPGTRLTVL.